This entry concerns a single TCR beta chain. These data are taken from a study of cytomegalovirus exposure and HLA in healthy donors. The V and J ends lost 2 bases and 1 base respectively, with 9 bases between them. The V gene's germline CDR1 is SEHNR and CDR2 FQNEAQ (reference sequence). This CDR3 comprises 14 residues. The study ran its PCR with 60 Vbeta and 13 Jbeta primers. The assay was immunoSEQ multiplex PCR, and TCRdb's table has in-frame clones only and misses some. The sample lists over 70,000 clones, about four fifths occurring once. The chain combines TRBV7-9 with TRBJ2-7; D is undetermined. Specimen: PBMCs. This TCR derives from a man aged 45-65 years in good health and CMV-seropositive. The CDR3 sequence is CASSLTASSYEQYF. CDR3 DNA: TGTGCCAGCAGCTTAACCGCGTCATCCTACGAGCAGTACTTC.